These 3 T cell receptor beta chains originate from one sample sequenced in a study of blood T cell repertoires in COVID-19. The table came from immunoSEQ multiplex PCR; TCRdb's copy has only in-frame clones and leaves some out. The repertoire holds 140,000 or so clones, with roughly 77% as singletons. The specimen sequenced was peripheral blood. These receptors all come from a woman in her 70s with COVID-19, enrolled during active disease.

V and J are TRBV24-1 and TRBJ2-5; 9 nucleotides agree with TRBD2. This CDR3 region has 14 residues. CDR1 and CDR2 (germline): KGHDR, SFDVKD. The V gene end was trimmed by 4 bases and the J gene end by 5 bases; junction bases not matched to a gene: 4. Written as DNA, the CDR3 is TGTGCCACCAGTGAGCGGGGGGGCAGGGAGACCCAGTACTTC. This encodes CATSERGGRETQYF.

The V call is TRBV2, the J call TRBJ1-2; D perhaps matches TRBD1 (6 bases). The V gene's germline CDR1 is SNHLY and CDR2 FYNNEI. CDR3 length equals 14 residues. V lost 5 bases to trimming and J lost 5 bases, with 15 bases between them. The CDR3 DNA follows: TGTGCCAGCAGTTACACCCCAGGGGCGTATGGCTACACCTTC. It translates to CASSYTPGAYGYTF. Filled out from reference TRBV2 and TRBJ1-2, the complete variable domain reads EPEVTQTPSHQVTQMGQEVILRCVPISNHLYFYWYRQILGQKVEFLVSFYNNEISEKSEIFDDQFSVERPDGSNFTLKIRSTKLEDSAMYFCASSYTPGAYGYTFGSGTRLTVV.

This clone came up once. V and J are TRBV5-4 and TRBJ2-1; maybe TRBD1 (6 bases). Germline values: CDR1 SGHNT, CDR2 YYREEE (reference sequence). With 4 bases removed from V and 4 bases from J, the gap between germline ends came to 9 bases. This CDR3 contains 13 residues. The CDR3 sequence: CASSTGQYNEQFF. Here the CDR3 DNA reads TGTGCCAGCAGCACCGGACAGTACAATGAGCAGTTCTTC.